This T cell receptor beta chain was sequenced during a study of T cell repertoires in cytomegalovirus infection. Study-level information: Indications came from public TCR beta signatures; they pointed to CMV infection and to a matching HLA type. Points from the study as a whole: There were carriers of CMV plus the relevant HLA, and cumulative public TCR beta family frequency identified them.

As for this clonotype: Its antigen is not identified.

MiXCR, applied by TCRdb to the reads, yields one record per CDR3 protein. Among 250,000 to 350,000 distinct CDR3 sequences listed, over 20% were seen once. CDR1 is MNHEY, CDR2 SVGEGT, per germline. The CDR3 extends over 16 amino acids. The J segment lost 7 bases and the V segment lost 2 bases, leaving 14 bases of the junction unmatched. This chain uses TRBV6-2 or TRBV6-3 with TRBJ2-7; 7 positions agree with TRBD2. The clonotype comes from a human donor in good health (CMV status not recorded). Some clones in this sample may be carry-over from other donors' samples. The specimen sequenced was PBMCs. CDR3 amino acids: CASSYPRLAGAGEQYF. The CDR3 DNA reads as TGTGCCAGCAGTTACCCTCGACTTGCGGGAGCGGGGGAGCAGTACTTC.